The 27 T cell receptor beta chains presented below share a single source sample, sequenced in a study of blood T cells in healthy people across ages. A second PCR, run for roughly 7 to 11 cycles, used a sample-barcoded 5' primer plus a J-beta primer mix. Each CDR3 protein is one row after TCRdb ran MiXCR on the 5' RACE reads. The sample contains about 1.8 million distinct CDR3 sequences, 49% of which appear only once. The sequencing sample was made of blood. Source of these receptors: a middle-aged woman in good health.

This clonotype was seen many times. The chain carries TRBV20-1 and TRBJ2-5; 8 nucleotides line up with TRBD2. After removal of 3 bases from V and 1 base from J, the junction contained 1 base not matched to a gene. The CDR3 has 13 amino acids. Looked up from germline, CDR1 is DFQATT and CDR2 is SNEGSKA (reference sequence). Here the CDR3 reads CSASGGAQETQYF. DNA of the CDR3: TGCAGTGCTAGCGGGGGGGCCCAAGAGACCCAGTACTTC.

The J gene is TRBJ2-5, the V gene TRBV7-2, with D possibly matching TRBD1 (6 bases). CDR1 is SGHTA and CDR2 is FQGNSA in the germline V gene. V was pared by 4 bases and J by 5 bases, with 14 bases between. The length of the CDR3 is 14 residues. The DNA for the CDR3 is TGTGCCAGCAGCTCCGGACAGAAGGGGGAGACCCAGTACTTC. Amino acid sequence: CASSSGQKGETQYF.

This clonotype was detected once. CDR3 loop: CASSSRSPDSGNTIYF. CDR3 coding DNA: TGTGCCAGCAGTTCTCGCAGCCCGGACTCTGGAAACACCATATATTTT. The genes are TRBV6-6 and TRBJ1-3, with D unresolved. V was pared by 4 bases and J by 0 bases, with 13 bases between. Germline V gene data show CDR1 as MNHNY and CDR2 as SVGAGI (reference sequence). The CDR3 loop spans 16 amino acids.

The chain carries TRBV2 and TRBJ2-7; perhaps TRBD2 as D (5 bases). CDR3 size: 14 residues. Trimming shortened V by 2 bases and J by 3 bases, and 11 bases separated the two germline ends. Germline V gives CDR1 SNHLY, CDR2 FYNNEI. The CDR3 loop reads CASSESDGLYEQYF. The CDR3 DNA sequence: TGTGCCAGCAGTGAATCCGACGGACTCTACGAGCAGTACTTC.

This clonotype was observed a handful of times. The chain is built from TRBV7-2 and TRBJ2-5; TRBD1 matches 9 bases. This CDR3 has 16 amino acids. V shed 5 bases and J 1 base; nucleotides not matched to a gene: 8. Per germline, CDR1 SGHTA and CDR2 FQGNSA. The CDR3: CASSLYRTGAQETQYF. Written as DNA, the CDR3 is TGTGCCAGCAGCCTATACCGGACAGGGGCCCAAGAGACCCAGTACTTC.

The J gene is TRBJ2-1, the V gene TRBV6-1, with 7 bases matching TRBD2. The CDR3 consists of 15 residues. Germline V CDR1 and CDR2: MNHNS, SASEGT. Losses at the gene ends were 7 bases for V and 0 bases for J; bases not matched to a gene: 6. The CDR3 nucleotides are TGTGCCAGCATCCTCAGCGGGGCCTCCTACAATGAGCAGTTCTTC. It translates to CASILSGASYNEQFF.

This clonotype came up a few times. This chain connects TRBV28 to TRBJ1-2; D remains unclear. Germline assignment: CDR1 MDHEN and CDR2 SYDVKM. With 4 bases removed from V and 2 bases from J, the gap between germline ends came to 8 bases. This CDR3 comprises 13 residues. CDR3 residues: CASSSTPNYGYTF. For the CDR3, the DNA is TGTGCCAGCAGTTCGACACCAAACTATGGCTACACCTTC.

The V and J genes are TRBV4-1 and TRBJ2-7; a possible D gene is TRBD1 (5 bases). Germline values: CDR1 MGHRA, CDR2 YSYEKL. This CDR3 is built from 15 residues. The V gene lost 3 bases and the J gene lost 5 bases, with 17 bases spanning the gap. CDR3 bases: TGCGCCAGCAGCCAGGCAGGGCGTTCGGGCCACGAGCAGTACTTC. Amino acids: CASSQAGRSGHEQYF.

The gene calls are TRBV3-1 and TRBJ1-2, with a possible D match to TRBD1 (5 bases). Germline loops: CDR1 LGHDT, CDR2 YNNKEL (reference sequence). Trimming pared 0 bases from V and 1 base from J, leaving 9 bases between. This CDR3 comprises 15 residues. CDR3 sequence: CASSQDQGFNYGYTF. The CDR3 coding sequence is TGTGCCAGCAGCCAAGATCAGGGCTTTAACTATGGCTACACCTTC.

This clonotype was recorded a few times. The V gene is TRBV7-2, the J gene TRBJ2-1, with 7 bases identical to TRBD2. The J segment lost 0 bases and the V segment lost 5 bases, leaving 4 bases of the junction unmatched. The CDR3 extends over 15 amino acids. Germline V gives CDR1 SGHTA, CDR2 FQGNSA. The CDR3 reads CASSQRDSSYNEQFF. Written as DNA, the CDR3 is TGTGCCAGCAGCCAGCGGGATAGCTCCTACAATGAGCAGTTCTTC.

This chain connects TRBV2 to TRBJ2-5; no reliable D call. The CDR3 has 14 residues. Germline V lookup: CDR1 SNHLY, CDR2 FYNNEI. V dropped 4 bases and J dropped 0 bases, with 9 bases sitting between them. This chain's CDR3 is CASSVHSNQETQYF. CDR3 nucleotides: TGTGCCAGCAGTGTACACAGCAACCAAGAGACCCAGTACTTC.

The genes are TRBV12-3 or TRBV12-4 and TRBJ2-5, with TRBD2 identical over 11 bases. The CDR3 consists of 17 residues. Trimming took 6 bases from V and 3 from J; bases not matched to a gene: 12. The CDR3 spells CASSHTRLAGTKETQYF. For the CDR3, the DNA is TGTGCCAGCAGCCATACTAGACTAGCGGGGACAAAAGAGACCCAGTACTTC.

This clonotype was counted only a few times. The chain has TRBV28 and TRBJ1-2; D is undetermined. With 5 bases removed from V and 5 bases from J, the gap between germline ends came to 15 bases. The germline CDR1 and CDR2 sequences are MDHEN and SYDVKM. There are 14 residues in the CDR3. The CDR3 DNA sequence: TGTGCCAGCAGTACCCCCGCAGGAATATATGGCTACACCTTC. This encodes CASSTPAGIYGYTF.

J is TRBJ1-1 and V is TRBV28; D perhaps matches TRBD1 (6 bases). Per germline, CDR1 MDHEN and CDR2 SYDVKM. Trimming removed 6 bases at V and 1 base at J, with 18 bases between. CDR3 length equals 16 residues. The CDR3 region is CASSQITGKANTEAFF. Here the CDR3 DNA reads TGTGCCAGCAGCCAGATTACAGGGAAGGCGAACACTGAAGCTTTCTTT.

In this sample, this clonotype turned up a few times. The chain carries TRBV4-2 and TRBJ2-3, with D possibly matching TRBD1 (5 bases). The CDR3 loop spans 18 amino acids. The V and J ends lost 0 bases and 0 bases respectively, with 16 bases between them. CDR1 LGHNA and CDR2 YNFKEQ come from the germline V gene. In DNA form, the CDR3 reads TGTGCCAGCAGCCAAGAGAGAGACAGAGCAGTGAGCACAGATACGCAGTATTTT. This gives the protein CASSQERDRAVSTDTQYF.

The chain recombines TRBV6-5 with TRBJ2-5, with D possibly being TRBD1 (5 bases). CDR3 length: 14 amino acids. Germline values: CDR1 MNHEY, CDR2 SVGAGI. V shed 1 base and J shed 4 bases, with 10 bases lying between them. The CDR3, as DNA: TGTGCCAGCAGTTACTATGGGCAGGGAGAGACCCAGTACTTC. It specifies CASSYYGQGETQYF.

This rearrangement joins TRBV5-1 to TRBJ2-7, with TRBD2 identical over 8 bases. Germline trimming cut 3 bases from V and 5 bases from J; bases unmatched to any gene: 4. Germline V gives CDR1 SGHRS, CDR2 YFSETQ. The CDR3 length is 13 residues. CDR3 residues: CASSSYGGDEQYF. The DNA of the CDR3 is TGCGCCAGCAGCTCCTACGGGGGGGACGAGCAGTACTTC. Looking up the rest from reference TRBV5-1 and TRBJ2-7 gives the full variable domain: KAGVTQTPRYLIKTRGQQVTLSCSPISGHRSVSWYQQTPGQGLQFLFEYFSETQRNKGNFPGRFSGRQFSNSRSEMNVSTLELGDSALYLCASSSYGGDEQYFGPGTRLTVT.

CDR3 residues: CASSQEEGGARDTQYF. CDR3 in DNA: TGTGCCAGCAGCCAAGAAGAGGGGGGGGCCAGGGATACGCAGTATTTT. The genes are TRBV4-2 and TRBJ2-3, with a tentative D call TRBD2 (7 bases). Germline V gene lookup returns CDR1 LGHNA and CDR2 YNFKEQ. With 0 bases removed from V and 6 bases from J, the gap between germline ends came to 16 bases. CDR3 length: 16 amino acids.

Worth noting for this clonotype: A far larger clone is off by one base, so a read error is likely. The chain has TRBV7-2 and TRBJ2-4; D ambiguous. The J call is in doubt because the DNA end fits TRBJ2-7 better. Germline CDR1 is SGHTA and CDR2 is FQGNSA. This CDR3 is 12 amino acids long. The CDR3 DNA follows: TGTGCCAGCAGCTTAGCCCCCCACGAGCAGTACTTC. It is translated as CASSLAPHEQYF.

The chain links TRBV4-1 to TRBJ2-1; tentative D call: TRBD2 (6 bases). Germline CDR1 reads MGHRA; CDR2 reads YSYEKL. The CDR3 length is 16 residues. V lost 4 bases to trimming and J lost 5 bases, with 18 bases between them. The CDR3, as DNA: TGCGCCAGCAGCCCCCTCGGGGGTCGGCCAGACAATGAGCAGTTCTTC. Its translation: CASSPLGGRPDNEQFF.

The V gene is TRBV9, the J gene TRBJ2-1, with D maybe TRBD1 (6 bases). The ends were cut back, 3 bases at V and 0 bases at J, with 19 bases in the middle. The germline V gene encodes CDR1 SGDLS and CDR2 YYNGEE. There are 18 residues in the CDR3. The CDR3 nucleotides read TGTGCCAGCAGCGAGGGGGTCGATATACGACGCTCCTACAATGAGCAGTTCTTC. Encoded protein: CASSEGVDIRRSYNEQFF.

The chain is built from TRBV20-1 and TRBJ2-3; D unresolved. Trimming stripped 4 bases from V and 2 bases from J, with 10 bases between. Germline loops: CDR1 DFQATT, CDR2 SNEGSKA (reference sequence). The CDR3 has 13 amino acids. In DNA, the CDR3 is TGCAGTGCTATAAGAGGATTCACAGATACGCAGTATTTT. The encoded protein is CSAIRGFTDTQYF.

The CDR3 coding sequence is TGTGCCAGCAGCTTAGGTCAACGGGGGGGCGACGAGCAGTACTTC. Its translation: CASSLGQRGGDEQYF. This rearrangement joins TRBV7-2 to TRBJ2-7; TRBD2 aligns across 8 bases. Germline V gene lookup returns CDR1 SGHTA and CDR2 FQGNSA. The length of the CDR3 is 15 residues. J lost 5 bases, V lost 1 base, and 7 bases had no gene match.

This chain links TRBV20-1 with TRBJ1-5; D is perhaps TRBD1 (5 bases). CDR3 length: 14 amino acids. CDR1 and CDR2 from the germline V gene are DFQATT and SNEGSKA (reference sequence). V was cut by 2 bases and J by 2 bases, with 10 bases left in between. Written as DNA, the CDR3 is TGCAGTGCTAGATCCCAGGGAGGCAATCAGCCCCAGCATTTT. Translated, it gives CSARSQGGNQPQHF.

This clonotype was recorded a few times. The genes are TRBV20-1 and TRBJ2-5; D unresolved. The CDR3 has 11 residues. Between the trimmed V and J ends, which lost 6 bases and 4 bases, there was a span of 9 bases. Germline V gene sequence: CDR1 DFQATT, CDR2 SNEGSKA (reference sequence). The CDR3 spells CSATIGETQYF. The CDR3 region has the DNA TGCAGTGCCACCATAGGAGAGACCCAGTACTTC.

Here the CDR3 reads CASSLGRQGQGGYTF. DNA for the CDR3: TGTGCCAGCAGTCTCGGTAGACAGGGTCAGGGTGGCTACACCTTC. The V gene is TRBV27, the J gene TRBJ1-2; 7 nucleotides line up with TRBD1. Germline-derived CDR1 and CDR2 are MNHEY and SMNVEV (reference sequence). This CDR3 has 15 amino acids. Trimming removed 5 bases from V and 7 bases from J; junction bases left unmatched: 13.

This clonotype was observed a few times. The chain links TRBV5-1 to TRBJ2-3, with 13 nucleotides matching TRBD2. Germline lookup yields CDR1 SGHRS and CDR2 YFSETQ. J was trimmed by 4 bases and V by 2 bases; bases with no gene match: 4. The CDR3 consists of 16 residues. The DNA of the CDR3 is TGCGCCAGCAGCTTACTAGCGGGGGGGACCCCAGATACGCAGTATTTT. It specifies CASSLLAGGTPDTQYF. The variable domain in full, with the rest retrieved from reference TRBV5-1 and TRBJ2-3, is KAGVTQTPRYLIKTRGQQVTLSCSPISGHRSVSWYQQTPGQGLQFLFEYFSETQRNKGNFPGRFSGRQFSNSRSEMNVSTLELGDSALYLCASSLLAGGTPDTQYFGPGTRLTVL.